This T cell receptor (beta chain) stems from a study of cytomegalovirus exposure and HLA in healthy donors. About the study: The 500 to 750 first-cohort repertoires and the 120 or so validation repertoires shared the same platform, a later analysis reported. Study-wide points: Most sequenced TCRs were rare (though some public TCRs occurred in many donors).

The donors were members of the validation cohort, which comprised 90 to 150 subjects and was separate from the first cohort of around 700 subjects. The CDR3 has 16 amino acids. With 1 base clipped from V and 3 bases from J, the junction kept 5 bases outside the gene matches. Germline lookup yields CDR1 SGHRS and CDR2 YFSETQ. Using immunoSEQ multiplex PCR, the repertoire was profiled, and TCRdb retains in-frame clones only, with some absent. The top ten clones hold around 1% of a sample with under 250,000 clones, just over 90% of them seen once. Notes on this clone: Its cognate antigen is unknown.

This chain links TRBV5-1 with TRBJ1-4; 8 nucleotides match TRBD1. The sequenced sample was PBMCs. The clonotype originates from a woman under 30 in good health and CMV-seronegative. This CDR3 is CASSLFRGPANEKLFF. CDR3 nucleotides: TGCGCCAGCAGCTTGTTCAGGGGGCCAGCTAATGAAAAACTGTTTTTT.